These T cell receptor beta chains were read from a single sample in a study of radiotherapy plus CTLA-4 blockade in lung cancer. This table comes from immunoSEQ multiplex PCR, and its TCRdb copy is limited to in-frame clones, with some not included. The profile shows some 32,000 clones, about 81% of them singletons. The sequences come from peripheral blood, collected from a patient treated with radiotherapy plus ipilimumab. These receptors all stem from a human donor with non-small cell lung cancer that progressed on radiotherapy plus ipilimumab. CDR3s include the opening cysteine and the closing phenylalanine or tryptophan. D genes are given only for firm matches. Clone size is shown for a subset of rows, as once, few, many or a class of expanded clone.

V	J	size	D	CDR3	DNA
TRBV10-3	TRBJ1-1	NA	NA	CAISEAGMNTEAFF	TGTGCCATCAGTGAGGCAGGTATGAACACTGAAGCTTTCTTT
TRBV2	TRBJ1-6	NA	TRBD1	CASSSGAGTGNSPLHF	TGTGCCAGCAGCTCCGGAGCCGGGACAGGGAATTCACCCCTCCACTTT
TRBV19	TRBJ1-6	NA	TRBD1	CASSIDRGGSPLHF	TGTGCCAGTAGTATCGACAGGGGAGGATCACCCCTCCACTTT
TRBV28	TRBJ2-2	NA	NA	CASFSTNTGELFF	TGTGCCAGCTTCAGTACGAACACCGGGGAGCTGTTTTTT
TRBV4-1	TRBJ1-3	NA	NA	CASSQDLERNTIYF	TGCGCCAGCAGCCAAGACCTAGAGAGAAACACCATATATTTT
TRBV19	TRBJ2-7	NA	NA	CASSIGSSYPYEQYF	TGTGCCAGTAGTATCGGTTCGTCGTACCCCTACGAGCAGTACTTC
TRBV10-3	TRBJ1-2	NA	NA	CAISESITDWSGGYTF	TGTGCCATCAGTGAGTCAATAACAGATTGGAGCGGTGGCTACACCTTC
TRBV4-1	TRBJ2-7	few	TRBD1	CASSHGHRDRLSYEQYF	TGCGCCAGCAGCCACGGCCACCGGGACAGGCTTTCCTACGAGCAGTACTTC
TRBV19	TRBJ2-1	NA	NA	CAIAQQGLYNEQFF	TGTGCCATAGCCCAGCAGGGGTTATACAATGAGCAGTTCTTC
TRBV28	TRBJ1-5	NA	TRBD1	CASSQGDSNQPQHF	TGTGCCAGCAGCCAGGGGGATAGCAATCAGCCCCAGCATTTT
TRBV5-5	TRBJ2-3	few	TRBD2	CASSLDGSGGAKDTQYF	TGTGCCAGCAGCTTGGATGGGAGCGGGGGGGCCAAAGATACGCAGTATTTT
TRBV4-1	TRBJ2-1	NA	TRBD1	CASSPDRGWNEQFF	TGCGCCAGCAGCCCGGACAGGGGGTGGAATGAGCAGTTCTTC
TRBV2	TRBJ2-7	once	TRBD1	CASRGQGSGEQYF	TGTGCCAGCAGGGGACAGGGATCGGGGGAGCAGTACTTC
TRBV29-1	TRBJ2-4	NA	TRBD1	CSVEPGQGARNIQYF	TGCAGCGTTGAACCGGGACAGGGGGCCCGGAACATTCAGTACTTC
TRBV6-5	TRBJ1-3	NA	NA	CASKAGRSGNTIYF	TGTGCCAGCAAGGCGGGTCGCTCTGGAAACACCATATATTTT
TRBV6-6	TRBJ2-7	NA	NA	CASSYSGHSYEQYF	TGTGCCAGCAGTTACTCGGGCCACTCCTACGAGCAGTACTTC
TRBV7-2	TRBJ2-5	NA	TRBD1	CASSPQGPETQYF	TGTGCCAGCAGCCCACAGGGGCCGGAGACCCAGTACTTC
TRBV5-1	TRBJ2-5	NA	TRBD2	CASSYGTSRETQYF	TGCGCCAGCAGCTACGGGACTAGCAGGGAGACCCAGTACTTC
TRBV27	TRBJ2-2	NA	NA	CASSLTGSLNTGELFF	TGTGCCAGCAGTCTCACAGGGTCCCTGAACACCGGGGAGCTGTTTTTT
TRBV28	TRBJ2-1	NA	NA	CASSVAPVYNEQFF	TGTGCCAGCAGCGTAGCGCCGGTATACAATGAGCAGTTCTTC
TRBV7-2	TRBJ2-3	few	TRBD1	CASSLEDRSTDTQYF	TGTGCCAGCAGCTTAGAGGACAGGAGCACAGATACGCAGTATTTT
TRBV11-2	TRBJ1-3	NA	NA	CASSSTLSSGNTIYF	TGTGCCAGCAGCTCGACTCTGAGCTCTGGAAACACCATATATTTT
TRBV6-1	TRBJ1-6	NA	TRBD1	CASSGGTGGYNSPLHF	TGTGCCAGCAGTGGCGGGACAGGTGGCTATAATTCACCCCTCCACTTT
TRBV2	TRBJ1-3	NA	NA	CASSYSGNTIYF	TGTGCCAGCAGTTATTCTGGAAACACCATATATTTT
TRBV6-1	TRBJ2-5	NA	NA	CASSERGPLETQYF	TGTGCCAGCAGTGAAAGGGGCCCGCTGGAGACCCAGTACTTC
TRBV4-1	TRBJ1-5	medium-sized	TRBD1	CASSQDPQGAGQPQHF	TGCGCCAGCAGCCAAGACCCACAGGGGGCAGGCCAGCCCCAGCATTTT
TRBV2	TRBJ1-1	once	NA	CASSDGHLNTEAFF	TGTGCCAGCAGTGACGGACATCTGAACACTGAAGCTTTCTTT
TRBV11-2	TRBJ2-7	NA	TRBD2	CASSLGGTSGDYEQYF	TGTGCCAGCAGCTTAGGTGGGACTAGCGGGGACTACGAGCAGTACTTC
TRBV6-5	TRBJ2-2	NA	NA	CASSSRDTGELFF	TGTGCCAGCAGTTCCAGGGACACCGGGGAGCTGTTTTTT
TRBV27	TRBJ1-5	NA	NA	CASSLGRLGNQPQHF	TGTGCCAGCAGTTTGGGCAGGCTCGGCAATCAGCCCCAGCATTTT
TRBV5-1	TRBJ2-3	NA	NA	CASSLVMRKTDTQYF	TGCGCCAGCAGCTTGGTCATGCGGAAGACAGATACGCAGTATTTT